The 28 T cell receptor beta chains below were found in one sample sequenced in a study of blood T cell repertoires in COVID-19. Data came from immunoSEQ multiplex PCR; TCRdb stores just in-frame clones and leaves some out. The sample gives under 45,000 clones, under 80% of which show up once; 25% to 35% is in the top ten. The sequenced sample consisted of peripheral blood. The receptors originated from a man older than 75 with acute or convalescent COVID-19.

A few counts support this clone. J is TRBJ2-1 and V is TRBV3-1 (or the pseudogene TRBV3-2), with 14 nucleotides matching TRBD2. J was trimmed by 6 bases and V by 1 base; bases with no gene match: 2. CDR1 and CDR2 (germline): LGHDT, YNNKEL (reference sequence). The CDR3 is 16 residues long. CDR3 residues: CASSQAGTSGSNEQFF. The CDR3 DNA is TGTGCCAGCAGCCAAGCGGGGACTAGCGGGAGCAATGAGCAGTTCTTC.

This sequence joins TRBV2 and TRBJ2-3; D is unclear. From germline, CDR1 is SNHLY and CDR2 FYNNEI. V lost 6 bases, J lost 4 bases, and 11 bases lay in between. The CDR3 consists of 13 residues. CDR3 sequence reads: CASSPIPADTQYF. DNA of the CDR3: TGTGCCAGCAGCCCAATTCCGGCAGATACGCAGTATTTT.

This chain links TRBV4-1 with TRBJ2-7, with D possibly matching TRBD2 (5 bases). The CDR3 is 15 amino acids. Germline V gene sequence: CDR1 MGHRA, CDR2 YSYEKL. The V and J ends lost 3 bases and 0 bases respectively, with 12 bases between them. The CDR3 DNA follows: TGCGCCAGCAGCCAGGCCCCGGGGAGCTCCTACGAGCAGTACTTC. Translation: CASSQAPGSSYEQYF.

The V gene is TRBV12-2, the J gene TRBJ1-1; the table's D call TRBD1 went unverified against the DNA. TRBV12-2 is given as a pseudogene. The CDR3 runs to 13 residues. CDR3 nucleotide sequence: TGTGCAAGTCGCTCCAGACAGAACACTGAAGCTTTCTTT. Its protein product is CASRSRQNTEAFF.

The chain links TRBV30 to TRBJ2-1, with 8 bases lining up with TRBD2. This CDR3 has 12 residues. V dropped 8 bases and J dropped 4; count of bases not matched to a gene: 4. Germline V gene lookup returns CDR1 GTSNPN and CDR2 SVGIG (reference sequence). CDR3 in amino acids: CAAGGGYNEQFF. CDR3 in DNA: TGTGCCGCCGGCGGGGGGTACAATGAGCAGTTCTTC.

This clone is termed hyperexpanded (1% or more). The V call is TRBV29-1, the J call TRBJ2-3; 7 bases line up with TRBD2. The CDR3 length is 15 residues. Germline trimming cut 4 bases from V and 3 bases from J; bases unmatched to any gene: 10. The germline CDR1 and CDR2 sequences are SQVTM and ANQGSEA. CDR3: CSVGLRGGGTDTQYF. The CDR3 DNA follows: TGCAGCGTTGGGCTAAGGGGCGGGGGTACAGATACGCAGTATTTT.

V gene TRBV24-1 combines with J gene TRBJ2-3, with 10 bases identical to TRBD2. Germline loops: CDR1 KGHDR, CDR2 SFDVKD. There are 15 residues in the CDR3. The J segment lost 6 bases and the V segment lost 3 bases, leaving 5 bases of the junction unmatched. Written as DNA, the CDR3 is TGTGCCACCAGTGATCGTAGCGGGGGGAAGGATACGCAGTATTTT. It specifies CATSDRSGGKDTQYF.

The chain employs TRBV19 and TRBJ1-5; weak D call: TRBD1 (6 bases). The CDR3 consists of 15 residues. V was cut by 3 bases and J by 7 bases, with 16 bases left in between. Germline-derived CDR1 and CDR2 are LNHDA and SQIVND (reference sequence). The DNA for the CDR3 is TGTGCCAGTAGTATCGGGTTACAGGGTCGGCAGCCCCAGCATTTT. This sequence encodes CASSIGLQGRQPQHF.

The chain recombines TRBV5-6 with TRBJ1-6; possibly TRBD1 for D (5 bases). Looked up from germline, CDR1 is SGHDT and CDR2 is YYEEEE. The V end was cut by 2 bases, the J end by 12 bases, with 12 bases between. The CDR3 covers 13 residues. CDR3 amino acids: CASSLTGDRPLHF. Written as DNA, the CDR3 is TGTGCCAGCAGCTTAACAGGAGATAGACCCCTCCACTTT. Together with reference TRBV5-6 and TRBJ1-6, the CDR3 gives the full variable domain: DAGVTQSPTHLIKTRGQQVTLRCSPKSGHDTVSWYQQALGQGPQFIFQYYEEEERQRGNFPDRFSGHQFPNYSSELNVNALLLGDSALYLCASSLTGDRPLHFGNGTRLTVT.

A note on this clone: The same CDR3 can be traced to other DNA sequences in this sample. The V call is TRBV19, the J call TRBJ1-1; 9 nucleotides match TRBD1. The V segment lost 6 bases and the J segment 2 bases; nucleotides outside the gene matches: 4. CDR1 and CDR2 (germline): LNHDA, SQIVND (reference sequence). The CDR3 runs 14 residues. As DNA, the CDR3 is TGTGCCAGTAGCATAACAGGGGGCAACACTGAAGCTTTCTTT. Translating it yields CASSITGGNTEAFF.

The chain combines TRBV6-5 with TRBJ2-2, with a tentative D call TRBD2 (6 bases). This CDR3 is built from 14 residues. Germline CDR1 is MNHEY and CDR2 is SVGAGI. V was clipped by 7 bases and J by 6 bases, with 15 bases between them. CDR3: CASTPGGVAGELFF. The CDR3 region has the DNA TGTGCCAGCACCCCCGGAGGGGTTGCCGGGGAGCTGTTTTTT.

The rearrangement uses TRBV5-6 and TRBJ2-7; no clear D. Germline CDR1 SGHDT, CDR2 YYEEEE. The CDR3 totals 15 residues. V lost 1 base and J 6 bases, leaving 17 bases between the germline ends. Here the CDR3 reads CASSLPETKIREQYF. The CDR3 DNA sequence: TGTGCCAGCAGCTTGCCCGAGACAAAAATCCGCGAGCAGTACTTC.

The chain couples TRBV7-8 to TRBJ2-5, with 9 bases matching TRBD1. V trimming: 8 bases; J trimming: 5 bases; junction bases outside the gene matches: 6. The germline CDR1 and CDR2 sequences are SGHVS and FQNEAQ. This CDR3 is built from 13 residues. CDR3 sequence: CASGQGLRETQYF. CDR3 coding DNA: TGTGCCAGCGGACAGGGGCTACGGGAGACCCAGTACTTC.

This chain joins TRBV18 and TRBJ1-1, with D unresolved. The length of the CDR3 is 16 residues. Trimming pared 1 base from V and 1 base from J, leaving 13 bases between. Germline-derived CDR1 and CDR2 are KGHSH and LQKENI. The DNA of the CDR3 is TGTGCCAGCTCACCACAACGTTCCCGAGGGAACACTGAAGCTTTCTTT. Translated: CASSPQRSRGNTEAFF.

The rearrangement links TRBV5-4 to TRBJ2-3; 7 bases agree with TRBD1. The CDR3 contains 14 residues. The junction had 2 bases not matched to a gene; V was cut back by 3 bases and J by 1 base. Germline CDR1 and CDR2: SGHNT and YYREEE (reference sequence). CDR3 sequence reads: CASSSTGGTDTQYF. The CDR3, as DNA: TGTGCCAGCAGCTCTACAGGGGGCACAGATACGCAGTATTTT.

This sequence joins TRBV3-1 (or the pseudogene TRBV3-2) and TRBJ1-2, with no clear D. CDR3 length: 12 residues. In germline, CDR1 is LGHDT, CDR2 YNNKEL (reference sequence). V dropped 5 bases and J dropped 4 bases, with 8 bases sitting between them. CDR3 region: CASSEAAYGYTF. DNA for the CDR3: TGTGCCAGCAGCGAGGCAGCCTATGGCTACACCTTC.

The chain carries TRBV5-1 and TRBJ2-2; the match to TRBD2 covers 8 bases. Trimming removed 6 bases from V and 0 bases from J; junction bases left unmatched: 4. This CDR3 has 15 amino acids. Germline loops: CDR1 SGHRS, CDR2 YFSETQ. DNA of the CDR3: TGCGCCAGCATCGACGGGAGGGCGAACACCGGGGAGCTGTTTTTT. Translating gives CASIDGRANTGELFF.

This sequence joins TRBV28 and TRBJ2-2; 9 bases are shared with TRBD1. Germline loops: CDR1 MDHEN, CDR2 SYDVKM. The CDR3 covers 16 residues. Trimming took 6 bases from V and 5 from J; bases not matched to a gene: 10. As DNA, the CDR3 is TGTGCCAGCAGCATTCCGGGACAGGGTCGGACCGGGGAGCTGTTTTTT. Translated, it gives CASSIPGQGRTGELFF.

The chain has TRBV29-1 and TRBJ2-3; maybe TRBD2 (5 bases). This CDR3 has 14 residues. V lost 5 bases, J lost 6 bases, and 18 bases lay in between. Looked up from germline, CDR1 is SQVTM and CDR2 is ANQGSEA. In nucleotides, the CDR3 is TGCAGCGTTTCGTTTAGCGCTATCGGGGATACGCAGTATTTT. Residues: CSVSFSAIGDTQYF.

The chain recombines TRBV5-1 with TRBJ1-2; weak D call: TRBD1 (6 bases). The germline V and J ends were trimmed by 4 bases and 3 bases, with 10 bases remaining between them. This CDR3 spans 13 amino acids. Germline assignment: CDR1 SGHRS and CDR2 YFSETQ. The CDR3 loop reads CASSLDSYYGYTF. In DNA, the CDR3 is TGCGCCAGCAGCCTGGACAGCTACTATGGCTACACCTTC. Using reference TRBV5-1 and TRBJ1-2 for the parts outside the CDR3, the full variable domain is KAGVTQTPRYLIKTRGQQVTLSCSPISGHRSVSWYQQTPGQGLQFLFEYFSETQRNKGNFPGRFSGRQFSNSRSEMNVSTLELGDSALYLCASSLDSYYGYTFGSGTRLTVV.

The V call is TRBV4-2, the J call TRBJ2-2; 12 nucleotides line up with TRBD2. CDR1 and CDR2 from the germline V gene are LGHNA and YNFKEQ. Trimming at V came to 1 base and at J to 4 bases, leaving 1 base not matched to a gene. The CDR3 runs to 16 residues. CDR3 nucleotide sequence: TGTGCCAGCAGCCAAGGGGGACTAGCGGGCACCGGGGAGCTGTTTTTT. The encoded protein is CASSQGGLAGTGELFF.

The V call is TRBV12-5, the J call TRBJ2-7; TRBD1 matches at 7 bases. Trimming at V came to 7 bases and at J to 1 base, leaving 4 bases not matched to a gene. From germline, CDR1 is LGHNT and CDR2 FRNRAP. The length of the CDR3 is 13 residues. CDR3 sequence (DNA): TGTGCTAGTGCCCGACAGGGATCCTACGAGCAGTACTTC. Residues: CASARQGSYEQYF.

This clone has a handful of counts. V usage is TRBV11-2 and J usage is TRBJ2-5; 7 bases are a match to TRBD2. This CDR3 is built from 16 residues. Germline CDR1 and CDR2: SGHAT and FQNNGV. The J segment lost 5 bases and the V segment lost 0 bases, leaving 9 bases of the junction unmatched. CDR3 coding DNA: TGTGCCAGCAGCTTAGATCGATCGGGGGAGGGGGAGACCCAGTACTTC. It encodes CASSLDRSGEGETQYF.

This chain uses TRBV6-5 with TRBJ2-7; 14 bases map to TRBD2. Germline V CDR1 and CDR2: MNHEY, SVGAGI. The CDR3 totals 15 residues. The ends lost 6 bases at V and 3 bases at J; junction bases unmatched: 4. The chain's CDR3 is CASRGLAGDYYEQYF. CDR3 DNA: TGTGCCAGCAGGGGACTAGCGGGAGACTACTACGAGCAGTACTTC.

The chain combines TRBV5-4 with TRBJ1-1, with a tentative D call TRBD1 (6 bases). Trimming removed 5 bases at V and 1 base at J, with 9 bases between. The CDR3 has 13 amino acids. The germline gives CDR1 SGHNT, CDR2 YYREEE (reference sequence). CDR3 DNA sequence: TGTGCCAGCAGAAGACAGGCGAACACTGAAGCTTTCTTT. It encodes CASRRQANTEAFF.

This clone has a handful of counts. The chain has TRBV11-2 and TRBJ1-2; D is unresolved. Trimming left V 5 bases short and J 7 bases short, with 14 bases between. This CDR3 has 13 amino acids. Germline lookup yields CDR1 SGHAT and CDR2 FQNNGV. CDR3 DNA sequence: TGTGCCAGCAGCCTAATGCAGGTGACTGGCTACACCTTC. Its protein is CASSLMQVTGYTF.

In this sample, this clone turned up once. The V gene is TRBV7-8, the J gene TRBJ2-2; 7 bases align to TRBD1. Germline loops: CDR1 SGHVS, CDR2 FQNEAQ. V gave up 5 bases and J gave up 7 bases; unmatched junction bases: 7. The CDR3 is 14 residues long. The CDR3 nucleotides are TGTGCCAGCAGCAACCGGGACAGAAGCGGGGAGCTGTTTTTT. Amino acids: CASSNRDRSGELFF.

The chain recombines TRBV5-1 with TRBJ2-5; 8 bases are shared with TRBD2. This CDR3 is 14 amino acids long. CDR1 SGHRS and CDR2 YFSETQ come from the germline V gene. The J segment lost 3 bases and the V segment lost 4 bases, leaving 5 bases of the junction unmatched. The CDR3 is CASSPIAGKETQYF. DNA of the CDR3: TGCGCCAGCAGCCCCATAGCGGGGAAAGAGACCCAGTACTTC.